The 2 T cell receptor beta chains presented below share a single source sample, sequenced in a study of blood T cell repertoires in COVID-19. Sequencing was performed with immunoSEQ multiplex PCR; in TCRdb, only in-frame clones are kept and a portion is missing. The table includes some 160,000 clones, about 89% detected once. The sequencing input was peripheral blood. The receptors shown here come from a man between 60 and 75 years old with acute or convalescent COVID-19.

The chain links TRBV6-2 or TRBV6-3 to TRBJ1-5, with TRBD1 identical over 8 bases. Germline CDR1 MNHEY, CDR2 SVGEGT. V dropped 5 bases and J dropped 4; count of bases not matched to a gene: 10. The CDR3 is made up of 16 amino acids. CDR3 residues: CASSPPGQASNQPQHF. The CDR3 DNA sequence: TGTGCCAGCAGTCCCCCGGGACAGGCGTCGAATCAGCCCCAGCATTTT.

V and J are TRBV6-5 and TRBJ2-7; 10 bases are shared with TRBD1. The germline gives CDR1 MNHEY, CDR2 SVGAGI. The CDR3 has 14 amino acids. Trimming removed 7 bases from V and 6 bases from J; junction bases left unmatched: 9. Here the CDR3 reads CASTEGTGVLEQYF. The CDR3 nucleotides read TGTGCCAGCACCGAGGGGACAGGGGTGCTCGAGCAGTACTTC.